The sequence of this T cell receptor (beta chain) was determined in a study of blood T cell repertoires in COVID-19. Under the authors' procedure: Amplified reference gene primers provided the basis for estimating nucleated cell counts. The method was immunoSEQ multiplex PCR; TCRdb's version includes in-frame clones alone and lacks a portion of them. The DNA was the basis for D and trimming; V, J and clone size are from that table. The sample includes a few hundred thousand clones, around nine tenths of them seen just once. Germline lookup yields CDR1 KGHDR and CDR2 SFDVKD. The CDR3 contains 14 residues. The V gene lost 5 bases and the J gene lost 6 bases, with 13 bases spanning the gap.

This sequence originates from a woman in her fifties or sixties who had recovered from COVID-19. The chain is built from TRBV24-1 and TRBJ2-1, with D tentatively TRBD2 (5 bases). What was sequenced was PBMCs or T cells enriched from blood (not recorded which). CDR3 sequence (DNA): TGTGCCACCAGTGGGAGCGGTGATATCAATGAGCAGTTCTTC. This codes for CATSGSGDINEQFF.